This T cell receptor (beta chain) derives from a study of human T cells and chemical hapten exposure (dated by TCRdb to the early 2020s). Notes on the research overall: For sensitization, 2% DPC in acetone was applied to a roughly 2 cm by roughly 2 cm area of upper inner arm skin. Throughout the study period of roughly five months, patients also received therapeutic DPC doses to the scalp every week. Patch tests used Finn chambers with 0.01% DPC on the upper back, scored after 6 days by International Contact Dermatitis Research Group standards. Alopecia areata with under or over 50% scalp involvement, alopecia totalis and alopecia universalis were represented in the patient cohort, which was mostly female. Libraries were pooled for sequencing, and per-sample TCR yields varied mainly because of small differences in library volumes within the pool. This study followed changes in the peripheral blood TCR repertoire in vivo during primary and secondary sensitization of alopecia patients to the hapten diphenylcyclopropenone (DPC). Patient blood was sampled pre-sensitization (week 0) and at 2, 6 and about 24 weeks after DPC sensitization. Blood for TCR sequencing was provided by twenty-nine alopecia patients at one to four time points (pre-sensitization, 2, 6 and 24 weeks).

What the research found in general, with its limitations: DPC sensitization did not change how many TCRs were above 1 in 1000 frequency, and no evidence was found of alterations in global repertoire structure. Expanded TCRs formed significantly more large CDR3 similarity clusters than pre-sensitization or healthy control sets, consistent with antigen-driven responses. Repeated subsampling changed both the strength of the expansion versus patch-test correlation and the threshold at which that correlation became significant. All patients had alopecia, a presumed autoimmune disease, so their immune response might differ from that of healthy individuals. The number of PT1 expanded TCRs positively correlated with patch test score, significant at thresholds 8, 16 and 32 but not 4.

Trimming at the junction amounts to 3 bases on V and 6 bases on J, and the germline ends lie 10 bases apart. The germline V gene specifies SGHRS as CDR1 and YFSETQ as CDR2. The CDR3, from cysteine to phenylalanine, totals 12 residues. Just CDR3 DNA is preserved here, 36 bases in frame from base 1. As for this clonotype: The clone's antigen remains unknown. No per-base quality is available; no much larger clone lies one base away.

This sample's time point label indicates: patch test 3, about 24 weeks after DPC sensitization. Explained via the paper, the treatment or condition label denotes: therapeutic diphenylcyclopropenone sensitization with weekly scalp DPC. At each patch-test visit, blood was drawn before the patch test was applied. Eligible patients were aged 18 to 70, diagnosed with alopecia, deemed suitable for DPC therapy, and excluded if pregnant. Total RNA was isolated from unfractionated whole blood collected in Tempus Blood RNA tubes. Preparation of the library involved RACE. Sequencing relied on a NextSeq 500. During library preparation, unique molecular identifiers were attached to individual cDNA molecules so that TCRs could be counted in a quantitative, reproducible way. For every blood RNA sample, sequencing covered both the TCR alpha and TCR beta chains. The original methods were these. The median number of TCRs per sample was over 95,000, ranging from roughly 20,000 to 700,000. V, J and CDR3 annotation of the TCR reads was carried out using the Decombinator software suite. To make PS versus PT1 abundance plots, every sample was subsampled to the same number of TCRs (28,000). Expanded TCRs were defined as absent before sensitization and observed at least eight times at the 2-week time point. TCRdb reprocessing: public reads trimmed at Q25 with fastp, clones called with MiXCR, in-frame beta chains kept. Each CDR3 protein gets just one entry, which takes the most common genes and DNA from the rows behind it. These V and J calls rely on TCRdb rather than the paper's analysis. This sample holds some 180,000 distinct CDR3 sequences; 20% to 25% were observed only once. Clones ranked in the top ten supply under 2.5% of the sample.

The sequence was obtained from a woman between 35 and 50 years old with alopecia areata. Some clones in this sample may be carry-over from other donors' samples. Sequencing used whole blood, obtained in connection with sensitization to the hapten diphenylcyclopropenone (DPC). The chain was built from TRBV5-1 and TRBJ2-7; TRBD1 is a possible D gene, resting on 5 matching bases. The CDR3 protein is CASSWEQAEQYF. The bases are TGCGCCAGCAGCTGGGAACAGGCCGAGCAGTACTTC. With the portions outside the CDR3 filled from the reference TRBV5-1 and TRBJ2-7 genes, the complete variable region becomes KAGVTQTPRYLIKTRGQQVTLSCSPISGHRSVSWYQQTPGQGLQFLFEYFSETQRNKGNFPGRFSGRQFSNSRSEMNVSTLELGDSALYLCASSWEQAEQYFGPGTRLTVT.